Shown below are 10 T cell receptor beta chains from a single sample sequenced in a study of T cell repertoires in cytomegalovirus infection. MiXCR was run by TCRdb on the reads, yielding one entry per CDR3 protein. In the table there are approximately 500,000 distinct CDR3 sequences, roughly 12% of which are singletons. The sample comprised PBMCs. All receptors derive from a human donor in good health (CMV status not recorded). Some clones in this sample may be carry-over from other donors' samples.

CDR3: CASSLSGTNYNEQFF. The CDR3 nucleotides are TGTGCCAGCAGCCTCTCCGGGACTAACTACAATGAGCAGTTCTTC. The chain uses TRBV3-1 and TRBJ2-1; 7 bases are a match to TRBD2. Germline trimming cut 4 bases from V and 3 bases from J; bases unmatched to any gene: 6. This CDR3 comprises 15 residues. Germline V lookup: CDR1 LGHDT, CDR2 YNNKEL (reference sequence).

This clonotype came up a few times. This sequence joins TRBV6-5 and TRBJ1-1; a weak D match, TRBD1 (5 bases). The CDR3 is 16 residues long. Trimming removed 2 bases from V and 0 bases from J, with 13 bases in between. Germline V gene data show CDR1 as MNHEY and CDR2 as SVGAGI. The CDR3 sequence is CASSYEQADLNTEAFF. The CDR3, as DNA: TGTGCCAGCAGTTACGAACAGGCCGATCTGAACACTGAAGCTTTCTTT.

This clonotype has a count of ten or more. The gene calls are TRBV6-6 and TRBJ2-3, with 9 bases identical to TRBD2. The CDR3 is made up of 16 amino acids. Germline lookup yields CDR1 MNHNY and CDR2 SVGAGI (reference sequence). V lost 4 bases and J lost 0; bases outside the gene matches: 5. The CDR3 is CASSSKRGVSTDTQYF. The CDR3 region has the DNA TGTGCCAGCAGTTCCAAGCGGGGGGTTAGCACAGATACGCAGTATTTT.

A note on this clonotype: The junction does not match germline at one end; this may be a read error. This rearrangement joins TRBV4-1 to TRBJ2-2; D is possibly TRBD1 (6 bases). This CDR3 has 16 amino acids. Germline-derived CDR1 and CDR2 are MGHRA and YSYEKL. The chain's CDR3 is CASTPEGQGTTGELFF. CDR3 sequence (DNA): TGTGCCAGCACCCCCGAAGGGCAGGGGACCACCGGGGAGCTGTTTTTT.

This clonotype has ten or more counts. This rearrangement joins TRBV7-6 to TRBJ1-1, with D possibly TRBD1 on 6 matching bases. Germline V gene data show CDR1 as SGHVS and CDR2 as FNYEAQ. The V and J ends lost 0 bases and 4 bases respectively, with 15 bases between them. This CDR3 has 16 amino acids. Here the CDR3 reads CASSLAVGGQSTEAFF. The DNA for the CDR3 is TGTGCCAGCAGCTTAGCGGTCGGGGGGCAGTCCACTGAAGCTTTCTTT.

This clonotype was detected ten times or more. The gene calls are TRBV6-5 and TRBJ2-7; D might be TRBD1 (5 bases). CDR1 MNHEY and CDR2 SVGAGI come from the germline V gene. Trimming removed 5 bases from V and 4 bases from J, with 18 bases in between. This CDR3 region has 15 residues. The CDR3 region is CASSPPGRVLYEQYF. The CDR3 nucleotides are TGTGCCAGCAGTCCCCCGGGCAGGGTTTTATACGAGCAGTACTTC.

This clonotype occurred many times. J is TRBJ2-7 and V is TRBV5-1; D is unresolved. V lost 3 bases and J lost 0, with 13 bases in between. The CDR3 is 15 amino acids. CDR1 and CDR2 from the germline V gene are SGHRS and YFSETQ. Written as DNA, the CDR3 is TGCGCCAGCAGCTCGCGACCCGGTAGCTCCTACGAGCAGTACTTC. It codes for CASSSRPGSSYEQYF.

Only a few counts were recorded for this clonotype. The V gene is TRBV5-1, the J gene TRBJ2-7, with a tentative D call TRBD1 (8 bases). The CDR3 totals 15 residues. The V end lost 3 bases, the J end lost 3 bases, and 16 bases lay between the germline ends. Germline CDR1 and CDR2: SGHRS and YFSETQ. The CDR3 reads CASSSGGGQGYEQYF. The DNA for the CDR3 is TGCGCCAGCAGCTCGGGGGGCGGACAGGGCTACGAGCAGTACTTC.

This clonotype has a count of ten or more. The V call is TRBV7-8, the J call TRBJ1-1, with D maybe TRBD1 (5 bases). The CDR3 has 14 amino acids. Germline V gene data show CDR1 as SGHVS and CDR2 as FQNEAQ. The ends were cut back, 4 bases at V and 0 bases at J, with 9 bases in the middle. The CDR3 DNA reads as TGTGCCAGCAGCTATGGGACGGTGAACACTGAAGCTTTCTTT. Its translation: CASSYGTVNTEAFF.

J is TRBJ2-1 and V is TRBV9; the D call may be TRBD1 or TRBD2 (5 bases each). CDR3 length equals 14 residues. Germline lookup yields CDR1 SGDLS and CDR2 YYNGEE. Trimming removed 0 bases from V and 8 bases from J, with 12 bases in between. CDR3 loop: CASSVGGGSDEQFF. CDR3 coding DNA: TGTGCCAGCAGCGTAGGGGGCGGGTCGGATGAGCAGTTCTTC.